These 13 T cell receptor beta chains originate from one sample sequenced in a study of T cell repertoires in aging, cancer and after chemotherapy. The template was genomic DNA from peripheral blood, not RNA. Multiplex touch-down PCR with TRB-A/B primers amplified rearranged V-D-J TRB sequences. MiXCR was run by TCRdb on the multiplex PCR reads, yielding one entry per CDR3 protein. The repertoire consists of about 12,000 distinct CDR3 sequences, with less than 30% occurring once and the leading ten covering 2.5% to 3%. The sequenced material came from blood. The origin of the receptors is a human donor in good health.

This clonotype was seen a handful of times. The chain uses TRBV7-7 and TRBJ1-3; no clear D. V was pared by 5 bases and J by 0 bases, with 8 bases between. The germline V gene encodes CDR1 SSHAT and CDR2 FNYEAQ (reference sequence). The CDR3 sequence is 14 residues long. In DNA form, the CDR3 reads TGTGCCAGCAGCCCAGACAACTCTGGAAACACCATATATTTT. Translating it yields CASSPDNSGNTIYF.

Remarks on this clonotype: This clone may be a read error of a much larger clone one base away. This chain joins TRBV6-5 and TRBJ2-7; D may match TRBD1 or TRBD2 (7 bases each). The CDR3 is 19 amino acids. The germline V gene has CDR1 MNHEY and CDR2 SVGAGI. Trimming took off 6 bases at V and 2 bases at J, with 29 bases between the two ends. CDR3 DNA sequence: TGTGCCAGCAGCCGATATCACCAGGGGGGCGGGGGCTGGACCTACGAGCAGTACGTC. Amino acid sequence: CASSRYHQGGGGWTYEQYV.

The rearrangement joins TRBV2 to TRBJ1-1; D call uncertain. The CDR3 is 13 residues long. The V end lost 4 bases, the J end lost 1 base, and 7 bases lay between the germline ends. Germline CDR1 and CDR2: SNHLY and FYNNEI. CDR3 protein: CASSVEGNTEAFF. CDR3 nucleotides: TGTGCCAGCAGTGTTGAAGGGAACACTGAAGCTTTCTTT.

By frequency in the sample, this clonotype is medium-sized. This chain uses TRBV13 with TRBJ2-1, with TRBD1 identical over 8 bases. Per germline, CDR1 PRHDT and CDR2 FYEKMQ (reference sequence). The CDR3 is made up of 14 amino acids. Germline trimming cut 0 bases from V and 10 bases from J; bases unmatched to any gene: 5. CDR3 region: CASSLGTGVGEQFF. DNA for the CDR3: TGTGCCAGCAGCTTAGGGACAGGGGTTGGGGAGCAGTTCTTC.

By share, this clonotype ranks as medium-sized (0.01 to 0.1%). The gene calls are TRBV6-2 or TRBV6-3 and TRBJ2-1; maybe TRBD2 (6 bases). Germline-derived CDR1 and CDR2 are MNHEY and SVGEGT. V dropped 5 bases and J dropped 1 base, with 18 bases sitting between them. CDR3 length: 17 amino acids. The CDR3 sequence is CASSPMEGLTSYNEQFF. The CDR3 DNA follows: TGTGCCAGCAGTCCTATGGAGGGCCTTACTTCCTACAATGAGCAGTTCTTC.

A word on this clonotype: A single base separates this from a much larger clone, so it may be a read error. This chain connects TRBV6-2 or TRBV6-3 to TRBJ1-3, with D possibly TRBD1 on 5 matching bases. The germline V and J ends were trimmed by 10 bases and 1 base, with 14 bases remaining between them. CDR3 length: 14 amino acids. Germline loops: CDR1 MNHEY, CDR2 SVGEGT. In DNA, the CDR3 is TGTGCCACCCGTACTCCAGGGTCTGGAAACACCATATATTTT. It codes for CATRTPGSGNTIYF.

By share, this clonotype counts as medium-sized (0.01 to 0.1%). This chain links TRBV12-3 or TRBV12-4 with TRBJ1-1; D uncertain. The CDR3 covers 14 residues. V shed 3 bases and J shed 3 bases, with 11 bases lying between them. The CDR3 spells CASSFSFRDTEAFF. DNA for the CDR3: TGTGCCAGCAGTTTTTCTTTTCGAGACACTGAAGCTTTCTTT.

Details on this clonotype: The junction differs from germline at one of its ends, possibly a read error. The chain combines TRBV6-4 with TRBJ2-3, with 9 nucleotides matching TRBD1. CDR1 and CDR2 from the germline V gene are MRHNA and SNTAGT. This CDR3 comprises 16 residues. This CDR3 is CATSEIGQGITDTQYF. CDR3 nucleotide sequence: TGTGCCACCAGTGAAATCGGACAGGGGATCACAGATACGCAGTATTTT.

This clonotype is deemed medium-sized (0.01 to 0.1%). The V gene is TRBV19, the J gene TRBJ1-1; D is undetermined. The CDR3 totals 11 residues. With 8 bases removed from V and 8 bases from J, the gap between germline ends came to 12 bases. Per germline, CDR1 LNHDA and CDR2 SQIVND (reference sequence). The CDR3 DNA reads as TGTGCCAGTCGTAGAGGTACCGAAGCTTTCTTT. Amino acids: CASRRGTEAFF.

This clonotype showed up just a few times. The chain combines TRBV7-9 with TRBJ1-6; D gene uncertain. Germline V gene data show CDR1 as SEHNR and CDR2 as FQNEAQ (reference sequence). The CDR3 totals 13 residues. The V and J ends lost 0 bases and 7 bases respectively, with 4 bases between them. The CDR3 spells CASSLAENSPLHF. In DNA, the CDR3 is TGTGCCAGCAGCTTAGCGGAGAATTCACCCCTCCACTTT.

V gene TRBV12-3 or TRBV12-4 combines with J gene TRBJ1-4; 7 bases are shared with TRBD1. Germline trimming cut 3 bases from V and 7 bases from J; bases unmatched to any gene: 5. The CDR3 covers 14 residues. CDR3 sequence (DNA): TGTGCCAGCAGTTTTGAGGGGGCGGGTGAAAAACTGTTTTTT. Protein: CASSFEGAGEKLFF.

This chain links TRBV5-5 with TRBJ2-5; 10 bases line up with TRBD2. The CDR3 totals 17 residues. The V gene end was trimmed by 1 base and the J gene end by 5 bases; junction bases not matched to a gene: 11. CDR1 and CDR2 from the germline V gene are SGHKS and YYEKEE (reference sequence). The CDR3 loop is CASSLKGSGGVGETQYF. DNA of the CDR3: TGTGCCAGCAGCTTGAAGGGGAGCGGGGGGGTTGGTGAGACCCAGTACTTC.

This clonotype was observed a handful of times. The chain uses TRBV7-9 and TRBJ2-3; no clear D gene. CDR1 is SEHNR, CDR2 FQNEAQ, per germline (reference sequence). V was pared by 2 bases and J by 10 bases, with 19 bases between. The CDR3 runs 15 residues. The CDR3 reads CASSLSLAPTKAQYF. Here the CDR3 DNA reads TGTGCCAGCAGCTTAAGTTTGGCGCCTACTAAGGCGCAGTATTTT. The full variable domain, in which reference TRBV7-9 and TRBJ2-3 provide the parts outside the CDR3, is DTGVSQNPRHKITKRGQNVTFRCDPISEHNRLYWYRQTLGQGPEFLTYFQNEAQLEKSRLLSDRFSAERPKGSFSTLEIQRTEQGDSAMYLCASSLSLAPTKAQYFGPGTRLTVL.